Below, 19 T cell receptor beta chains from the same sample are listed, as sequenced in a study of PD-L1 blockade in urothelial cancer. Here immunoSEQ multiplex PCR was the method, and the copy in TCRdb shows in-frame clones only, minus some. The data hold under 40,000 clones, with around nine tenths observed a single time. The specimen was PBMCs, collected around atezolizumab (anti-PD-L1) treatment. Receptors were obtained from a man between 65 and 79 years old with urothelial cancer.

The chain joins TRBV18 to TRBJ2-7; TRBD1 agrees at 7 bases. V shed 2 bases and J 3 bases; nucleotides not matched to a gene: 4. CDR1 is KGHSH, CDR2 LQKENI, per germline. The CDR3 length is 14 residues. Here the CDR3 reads CASSPGSGGYEQYF. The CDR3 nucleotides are TGTGCCAGCTCACCAGGGTCAGGGGGCTACGAGCAGTACTTC.

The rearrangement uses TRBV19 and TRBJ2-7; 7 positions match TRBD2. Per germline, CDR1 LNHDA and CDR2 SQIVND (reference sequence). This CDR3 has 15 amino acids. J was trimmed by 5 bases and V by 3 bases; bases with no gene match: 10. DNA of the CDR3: TGTGCCAGTAGTATCCCCAAACTAGCGCGGGACGAGCAGTACTTC. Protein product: CASSIPKLARDEQYF. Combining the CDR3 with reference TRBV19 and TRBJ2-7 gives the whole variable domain DGGITQSPKYLFRKEGQNVTLSCEQNLNHDAMYWYRQDPGQGLRLIYYSQIVNDFQKGDIAEGYSVSREKKESFPLTVTSAQKNPTAFYLCASSIPKLARDEQYFGPGTRLTVT.

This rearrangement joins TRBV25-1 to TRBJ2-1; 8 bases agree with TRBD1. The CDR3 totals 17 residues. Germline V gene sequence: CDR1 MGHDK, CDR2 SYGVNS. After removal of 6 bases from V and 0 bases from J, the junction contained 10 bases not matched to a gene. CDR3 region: CASRGQGRGNSYNEQFF. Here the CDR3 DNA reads TGTGCCAGCAGAGGACAGGGTCGCGGAAACTCCTACAATGAGCAGTTCTTC.

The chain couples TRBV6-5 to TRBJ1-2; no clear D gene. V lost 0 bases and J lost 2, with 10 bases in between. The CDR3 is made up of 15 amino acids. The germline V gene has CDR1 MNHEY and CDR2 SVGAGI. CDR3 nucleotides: TGTGCCAGCAGTTACTCTACGGTTTCCAACTATGGCTACACCTTC. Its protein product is CASSYSTVSNYGYTF.

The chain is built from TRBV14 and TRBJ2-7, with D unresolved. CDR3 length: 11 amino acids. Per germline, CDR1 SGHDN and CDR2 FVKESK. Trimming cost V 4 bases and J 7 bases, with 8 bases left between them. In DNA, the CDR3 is TGTGCCAGCAGCCGCCACTTGGAGCAGTACTTC. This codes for CASSRHLEQYF.

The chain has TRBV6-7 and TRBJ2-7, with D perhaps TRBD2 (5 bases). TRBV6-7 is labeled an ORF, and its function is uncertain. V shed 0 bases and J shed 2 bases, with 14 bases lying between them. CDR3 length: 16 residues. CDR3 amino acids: CASSYSPFEGAYEQYF. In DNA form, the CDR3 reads TGTGCCAGCAGTTACTCCCCCTTCGAGGGAGCCTACGAGCAGTACTTC.

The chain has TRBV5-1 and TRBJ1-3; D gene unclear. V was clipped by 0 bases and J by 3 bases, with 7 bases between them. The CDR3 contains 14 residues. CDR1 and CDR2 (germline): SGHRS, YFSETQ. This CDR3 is CASSLDRDGNTIYF. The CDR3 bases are TGCGCCAGCAGCTTGGACAGAGATGGAAACACCATATATTTT.

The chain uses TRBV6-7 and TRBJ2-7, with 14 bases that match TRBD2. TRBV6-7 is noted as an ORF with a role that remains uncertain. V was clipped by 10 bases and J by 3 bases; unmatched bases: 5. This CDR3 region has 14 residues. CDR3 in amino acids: CATGTSGRNYEQYF. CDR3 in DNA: TGTGCCACGGGGACTAGCGGGAGAAACTACGAGCAGTACTTC.

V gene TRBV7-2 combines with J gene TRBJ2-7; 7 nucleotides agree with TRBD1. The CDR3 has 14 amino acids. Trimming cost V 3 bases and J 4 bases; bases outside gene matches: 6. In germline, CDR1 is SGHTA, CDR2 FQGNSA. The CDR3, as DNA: TGTGCCAGCAGCTTCTCACAGGGGCCATACGAGCAGTACTTC. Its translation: CASSFSQGPYEQYF.

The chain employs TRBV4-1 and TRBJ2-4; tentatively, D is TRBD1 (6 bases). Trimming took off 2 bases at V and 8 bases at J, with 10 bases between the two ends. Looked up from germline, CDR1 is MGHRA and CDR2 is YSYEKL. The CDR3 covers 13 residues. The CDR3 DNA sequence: TGCGCCAGCAGCCAACCAGGGGTGGACATTCAGTACTTC. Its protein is CASSQPGVDIQYF.

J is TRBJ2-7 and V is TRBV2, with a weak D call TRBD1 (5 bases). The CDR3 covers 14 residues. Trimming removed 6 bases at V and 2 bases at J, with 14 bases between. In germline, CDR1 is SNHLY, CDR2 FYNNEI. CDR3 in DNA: TGTGCCAGCAGCAGACAGTTGGCGACCTACGAGCAGTACTTC. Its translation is CASSRQLATYEQYF.

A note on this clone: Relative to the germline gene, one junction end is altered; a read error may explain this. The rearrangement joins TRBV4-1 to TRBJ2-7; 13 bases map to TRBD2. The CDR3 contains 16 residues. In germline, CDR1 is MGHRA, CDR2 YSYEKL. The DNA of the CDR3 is TGCGCCAGCAGCCAAGATTGGACTAGCGGGAGTCGGAGTGCCGAGTTC. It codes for CASSQDWTSGSRSAEF.

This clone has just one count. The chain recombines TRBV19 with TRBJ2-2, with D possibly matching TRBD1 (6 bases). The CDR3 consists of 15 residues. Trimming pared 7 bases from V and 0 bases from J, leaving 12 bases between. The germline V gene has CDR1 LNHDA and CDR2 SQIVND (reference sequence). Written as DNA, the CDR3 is TGTGCCAGTAAGGAAGGACAGACGAACACCGGGGAGCTGTTTTTT. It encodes CASKEGQTNTGELFF.

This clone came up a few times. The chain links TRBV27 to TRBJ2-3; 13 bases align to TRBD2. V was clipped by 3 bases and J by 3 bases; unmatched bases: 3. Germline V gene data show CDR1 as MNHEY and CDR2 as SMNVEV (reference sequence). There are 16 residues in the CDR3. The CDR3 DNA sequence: TGTGCCAGCAGTTTGGAGACTAGCGGGAGGACAGATACGCAGTATTTT. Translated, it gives CASSLETSGRTDTQYF.

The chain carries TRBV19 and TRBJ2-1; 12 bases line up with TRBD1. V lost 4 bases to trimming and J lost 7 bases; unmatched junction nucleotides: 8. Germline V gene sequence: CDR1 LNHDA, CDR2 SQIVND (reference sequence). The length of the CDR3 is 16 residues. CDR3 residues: CASSTLRDRGQNEQFF. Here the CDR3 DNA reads TGTGCCAGTAGTACCCTTCGGGACAGGGGGCAAAATGAGCAGTTCTTC.

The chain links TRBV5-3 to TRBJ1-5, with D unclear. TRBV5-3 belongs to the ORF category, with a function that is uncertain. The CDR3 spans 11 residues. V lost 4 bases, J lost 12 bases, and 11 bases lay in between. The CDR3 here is CARSPLCVQHF. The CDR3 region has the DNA TGTGCCAGAAGCCCTCTTTGTGTCCAGCATTTT.

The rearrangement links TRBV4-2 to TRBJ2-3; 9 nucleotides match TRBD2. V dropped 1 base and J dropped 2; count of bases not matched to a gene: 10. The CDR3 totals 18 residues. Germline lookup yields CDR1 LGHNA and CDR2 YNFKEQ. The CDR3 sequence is CASSQAPLAGAPTDTQYF. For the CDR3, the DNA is TGTGCCAGCAGCCAAGCTCCGTTAGCGGGAGCCCCCACAGATACGCAGTATTTT.

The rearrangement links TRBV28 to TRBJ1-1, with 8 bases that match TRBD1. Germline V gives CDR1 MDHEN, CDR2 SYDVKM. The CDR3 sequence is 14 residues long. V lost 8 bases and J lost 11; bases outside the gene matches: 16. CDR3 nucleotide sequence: TGTGCCAGCGTTGAGGGACAGGCCAGATTCCGGGCTTTCTTT. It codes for CASVEGQARFRAFF.

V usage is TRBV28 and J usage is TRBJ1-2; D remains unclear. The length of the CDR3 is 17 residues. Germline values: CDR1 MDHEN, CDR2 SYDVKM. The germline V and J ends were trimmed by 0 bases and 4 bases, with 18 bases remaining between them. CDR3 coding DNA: TGTGCCAGCAGTTTATGGGACGGAGGTAGTCGCTTCTATGGCTACACCTTC. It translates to CASSLWDGGSRFYGYTF.